This entry is about one T cell receptor beta chain. Its matching antigen is unknown. This specimen comes from a study of blood T cells in healthy people across ages. General study findings and limits: What prevented conclusive comparison of naive and antigen-experienced cells was that PBMCs were unsorted. Greater diversity and more naive CD4+ cells were seen in long-lived donors than in aged donors.

Together with a sample-barcoded 5' primer, a J-beta primer mix was included in a second PCR lasting roughly 6 to 12 cycles. Every cDNA molecule carried a tag from a template-switch adaptor bearing 12 random nucleotides. Using its own MiXCR run on the 5' RACE reads, TCRdb lists one record per CDR3 protein. The data contain 1.4 million or so distinct CDR3 sequences, 42% of them singletons. With V trimmed by 6 bases and J by 9 bases, 10 bases remained unmatched. The CDR3 is 13 amino acids. CDR1 is SQVTM, CDR2 ANQGSEA, per germline. The sequence came from a woman between 18 and 30 years old in good health. This chain links TRBV29-1 with TRBJ2-1, with 8 nucleotides matching TRBD2. Material: blood. CDR3 sequence: CSVYPGGLPEQFF. CDR3 nucleotides: TGCAGCGTATACCCGGGGGGGCTACCTGAGCAGTTCTTC.